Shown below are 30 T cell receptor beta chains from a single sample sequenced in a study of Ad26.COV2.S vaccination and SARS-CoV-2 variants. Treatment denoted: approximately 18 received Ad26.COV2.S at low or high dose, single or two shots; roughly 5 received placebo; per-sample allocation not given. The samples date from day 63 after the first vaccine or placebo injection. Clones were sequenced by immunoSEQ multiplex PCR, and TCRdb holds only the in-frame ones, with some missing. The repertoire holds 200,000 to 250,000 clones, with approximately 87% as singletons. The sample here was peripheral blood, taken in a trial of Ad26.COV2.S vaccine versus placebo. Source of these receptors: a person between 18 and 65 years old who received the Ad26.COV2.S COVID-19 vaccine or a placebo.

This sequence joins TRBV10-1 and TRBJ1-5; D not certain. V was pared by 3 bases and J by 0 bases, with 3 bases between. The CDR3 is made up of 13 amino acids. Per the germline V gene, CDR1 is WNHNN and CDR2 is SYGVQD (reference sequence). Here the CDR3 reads CASSDSSNQPQHF. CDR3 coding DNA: TGCGCCAGCAGTGACAGTAGCAATCAGCCCCAGCATTTT.

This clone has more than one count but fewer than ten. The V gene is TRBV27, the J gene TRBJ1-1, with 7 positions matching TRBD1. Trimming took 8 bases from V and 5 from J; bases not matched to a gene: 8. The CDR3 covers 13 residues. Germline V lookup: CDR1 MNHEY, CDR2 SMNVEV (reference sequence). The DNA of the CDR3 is TGTGCCAGCGGAGAACAGGGGAGGACTGAAGCTTTCTTT. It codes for CASGEQGRTEAFF.

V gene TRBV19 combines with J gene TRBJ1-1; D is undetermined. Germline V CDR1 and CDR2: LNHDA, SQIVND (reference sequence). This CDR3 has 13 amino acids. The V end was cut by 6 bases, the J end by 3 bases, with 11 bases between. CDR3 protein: CASRVPWDTEAFF. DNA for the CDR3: TGTGCCAGTAGGGTCCCTTGGGACACTGAAGCTTTCTTT.

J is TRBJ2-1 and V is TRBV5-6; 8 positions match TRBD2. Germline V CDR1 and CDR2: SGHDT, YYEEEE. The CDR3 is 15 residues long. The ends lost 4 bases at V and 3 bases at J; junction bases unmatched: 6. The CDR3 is CASSGTSGVYNEQFF. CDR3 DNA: TGTGCCAGCAGCGGTACTAGCGGAGTCTACAATGAGCAGTTCTTC. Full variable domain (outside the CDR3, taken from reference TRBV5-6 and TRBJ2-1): DAGVTQSPTHLIKTRGQQVTLRCSPKSGHDTVSWYQQALGQGPQFIFQYYEEEERQRGNFPDRFSGHQFPNYSSELNVNALLLGDSALYLCASSGTSGVYNEQFFGPGTRLTVL.

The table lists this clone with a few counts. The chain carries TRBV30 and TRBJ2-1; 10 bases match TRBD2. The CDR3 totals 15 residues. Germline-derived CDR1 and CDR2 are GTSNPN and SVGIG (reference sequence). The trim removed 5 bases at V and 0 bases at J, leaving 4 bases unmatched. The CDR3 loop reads CAWASGSASYNEQFF. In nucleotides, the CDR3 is TGTGCCTGGGCTAGCGGGAGCGCCTCCTACAATGAGCAGTTCTTC.

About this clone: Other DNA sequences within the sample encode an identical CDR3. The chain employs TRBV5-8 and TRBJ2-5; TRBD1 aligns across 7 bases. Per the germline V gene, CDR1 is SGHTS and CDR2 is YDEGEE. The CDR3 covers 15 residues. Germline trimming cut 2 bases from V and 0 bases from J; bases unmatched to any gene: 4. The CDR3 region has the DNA TGTGCCAGCAGCTTAGGACAGGACCACCAAGAGACCCAGTACTTC. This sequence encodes CASSLGQDHQETQYF. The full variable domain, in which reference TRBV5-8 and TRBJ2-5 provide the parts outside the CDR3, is EAGVTQSPTHLIKTRGQQATLRCSPISGHTSVYWYQQALGLGLQFLLWYDEGEERNRGNFPPRFSGRQFPNYSSELNVNALELEDSALYLCASSLGQDHQETQYFGPGTRLLVL.

CDR3 nucleotides: TGTGCCAGCAGCAAGCCCGGGACAGGCCCACGAGGGCAGTTCTTC. As protein: CASSKPGTGPRGQFF. The chain couples TRBV7-9 to TRBJ2-1; TRBD1 matches at 8 bases. This CDR3 has 15 amino acids. Unmatched junction bases numbered 15, after V lost 5 bases and J lost 12 bases. Germline assignment: CDR1 SEHNR and CDR2 FQNEAQ (reference sequence).

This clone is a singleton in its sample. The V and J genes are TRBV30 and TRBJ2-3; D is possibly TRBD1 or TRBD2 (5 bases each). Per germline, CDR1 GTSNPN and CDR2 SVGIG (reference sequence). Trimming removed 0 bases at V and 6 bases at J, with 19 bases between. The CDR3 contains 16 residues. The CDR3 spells CAWSVLAPSGTDTQYF. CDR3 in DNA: TGTGCCTGGAGTGTACTGGCCCCTTCGGGGACGGATACGCAGTATTTT. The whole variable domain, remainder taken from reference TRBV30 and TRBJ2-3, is SQTIHQWPATLVQPVGSPLSLECTVEGTSNPNLYWYRQAAGRGLQLLFYSVGIGQISSEVPQNLSASRPQDRQFILSSKKLLLSDSGFYLCAWSVLAPSGTDTQYFGPGTRLTVL.

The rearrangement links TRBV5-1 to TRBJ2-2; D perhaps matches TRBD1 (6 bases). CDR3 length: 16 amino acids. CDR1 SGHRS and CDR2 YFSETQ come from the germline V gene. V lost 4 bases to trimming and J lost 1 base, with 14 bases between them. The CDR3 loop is CASSQAPGVNTGELFF. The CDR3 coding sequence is TGCGCCAGCAGCCAAGCTCCAGGGGTGAACACCGGGGAGCTGTTTTTT.

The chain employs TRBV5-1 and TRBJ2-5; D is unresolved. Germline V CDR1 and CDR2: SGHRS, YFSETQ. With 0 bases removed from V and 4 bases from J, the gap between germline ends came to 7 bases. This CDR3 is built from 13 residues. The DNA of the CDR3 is TGCGCCAGCAGCTTGGTGGGTCTAGAGACCCAGTACTTC. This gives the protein CASSLVGLETQYF.

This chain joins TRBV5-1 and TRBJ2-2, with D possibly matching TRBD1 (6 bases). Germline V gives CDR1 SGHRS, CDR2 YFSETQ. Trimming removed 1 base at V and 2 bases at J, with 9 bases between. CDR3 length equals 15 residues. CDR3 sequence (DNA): TGCGCCAGCAGCTTGATACAGGGAAACACCGGGGAGCTGTTTTTT. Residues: CASSLIQGNTGELFF.

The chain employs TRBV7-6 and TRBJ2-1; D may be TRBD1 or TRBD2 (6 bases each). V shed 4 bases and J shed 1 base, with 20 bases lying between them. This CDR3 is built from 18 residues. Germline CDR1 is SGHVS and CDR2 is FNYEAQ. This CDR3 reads CASSSRLVGGSSYNEQFF. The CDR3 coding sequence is TGTGCCAGCAGCTCAAGACTAGTGGGGGGCTCGTCCTACAATGAGCAGTTCTTC.

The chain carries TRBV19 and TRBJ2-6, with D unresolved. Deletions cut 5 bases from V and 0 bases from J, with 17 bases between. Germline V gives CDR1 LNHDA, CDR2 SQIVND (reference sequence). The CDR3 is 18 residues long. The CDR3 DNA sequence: TGTGCCAGTAGTGCTTATGGACGGAGTAGCTCTGGGGCCAACGTCCTGACTTTC. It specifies CASSAYGRSSSGANVLTF. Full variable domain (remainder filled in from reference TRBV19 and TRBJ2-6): DGGITQSPKYLFRKEGQNVTLSCEQNLNHDAMYWYRQDPGQGLRLIYYSQIVNDFQKGDIAEGYSVSREKKESFPLTVTSAQKNPTAFYLCASSAYGRSSSGANVLTFGAGSRLTVL.

This CDR3 reads CASSLRGVVDTQYF. The CDR3 bases are TGTGCCAGCAGCTTACGCGGGGTGGTAGATACGCAGTATTTT. V gene TRBV7-2 combines with J gene TRBJ2-3; TRBD2 might be the D (6 bases). Trimming removed 2 bases at V and 5 bases at J, with 11 bases between. CDR3 length: 14 residues. Germline V gene lookup returns CDR1 SGHTA and CDR2 FQGNSA.

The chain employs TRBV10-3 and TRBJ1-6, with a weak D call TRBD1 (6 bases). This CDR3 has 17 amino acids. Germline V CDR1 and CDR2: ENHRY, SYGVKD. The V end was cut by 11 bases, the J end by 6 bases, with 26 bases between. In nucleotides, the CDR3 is TGTGCCGAGGGGGGAGAGGGGACGGGGCGGTTTAATTCACCCCTCCACTTT. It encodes CAEGGEGTGRFNSPLHF.

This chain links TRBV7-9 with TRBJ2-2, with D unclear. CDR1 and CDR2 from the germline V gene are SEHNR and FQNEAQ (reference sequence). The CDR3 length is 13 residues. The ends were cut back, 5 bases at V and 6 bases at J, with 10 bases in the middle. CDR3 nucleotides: TGTGCCAGCAGCCCGAGTGGGCCCGGGGAGCTGTTTTTT. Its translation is CASSPSGPGELFF.

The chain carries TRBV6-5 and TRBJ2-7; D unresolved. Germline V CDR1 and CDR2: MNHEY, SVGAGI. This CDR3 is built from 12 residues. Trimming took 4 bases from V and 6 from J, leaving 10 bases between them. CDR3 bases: TGTGCCAGCAGTTCACCCTATAGCGAGCAGTACTTC. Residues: CASSSPYSEQYF.

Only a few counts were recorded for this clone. CDR3 protein: CASSQGLNQPQHF. CDR3 DNA: TGTGCCAGCAGCCAAGGACTGAATCAGCCCCAGCATTTT. The rearrangement uses TRBV4-2 and TRBJ1-5; no reliable D call. Germline V gene sequence: CDR1 LGHNA, CDR2 YNFKEQ. Trimming took off 1 base at V and 4 bases at J, with 5 bases between the two ends. The CDR3 is 13 residues long.

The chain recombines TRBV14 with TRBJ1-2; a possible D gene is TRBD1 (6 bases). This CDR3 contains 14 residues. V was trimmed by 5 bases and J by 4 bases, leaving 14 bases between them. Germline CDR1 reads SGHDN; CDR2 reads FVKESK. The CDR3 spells CASSERGAVYGYTF. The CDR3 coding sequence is TGTGCCAGCAGCGAACGGGGGGCCGTCTATGGCTACACCTTC.

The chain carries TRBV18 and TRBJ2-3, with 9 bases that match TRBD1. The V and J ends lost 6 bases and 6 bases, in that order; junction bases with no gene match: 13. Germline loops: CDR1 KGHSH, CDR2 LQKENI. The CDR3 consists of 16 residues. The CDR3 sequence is CASSYGGTGSADTQYF. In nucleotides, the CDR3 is TGTGCCAGCTCCTACGGCGGGACAGGGTCGGCGGATACGCAGTATTTT.

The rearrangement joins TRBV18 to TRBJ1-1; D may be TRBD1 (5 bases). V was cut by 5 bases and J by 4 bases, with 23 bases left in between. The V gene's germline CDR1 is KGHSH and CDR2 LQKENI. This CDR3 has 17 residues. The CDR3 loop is CASSALSGTYGGTEAFF. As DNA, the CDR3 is TGTGCCAGCTCAGCCTTATCCGGGACCTATGGGGGCACTGAAGCTTTCTTT.

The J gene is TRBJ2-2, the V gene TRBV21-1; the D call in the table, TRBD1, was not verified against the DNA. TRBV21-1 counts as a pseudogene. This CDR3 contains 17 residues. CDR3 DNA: TGTGCCAGCAGCATCCGATCCGGGACAGGGAACACCGGGGAGCTGTTTTTT. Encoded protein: CASSIRSGTGNTGELFF.

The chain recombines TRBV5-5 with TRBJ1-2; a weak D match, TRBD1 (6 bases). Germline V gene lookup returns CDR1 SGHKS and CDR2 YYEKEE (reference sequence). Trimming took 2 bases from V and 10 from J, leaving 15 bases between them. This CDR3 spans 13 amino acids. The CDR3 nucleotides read TGTGCCAGCAGCTTTCTGGGACAAGGAACCTACACCTTC. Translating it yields CASSFLGQGTYTF.

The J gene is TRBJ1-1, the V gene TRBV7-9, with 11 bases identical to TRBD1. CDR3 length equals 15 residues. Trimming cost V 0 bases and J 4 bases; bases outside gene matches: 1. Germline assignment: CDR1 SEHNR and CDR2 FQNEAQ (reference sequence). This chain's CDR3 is CASSLAGTGGTEAFF. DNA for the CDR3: TGTGCCAGCAGCTTAGCCGGGACAGGGGGCACTGAAGCTTTCTTT.

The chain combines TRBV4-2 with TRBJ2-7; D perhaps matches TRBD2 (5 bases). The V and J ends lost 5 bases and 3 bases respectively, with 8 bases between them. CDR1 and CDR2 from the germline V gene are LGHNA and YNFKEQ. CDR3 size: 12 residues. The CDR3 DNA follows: TGTGCCAGCAGCACTAGGGACTACGAGCAGTACTTC. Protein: CASSTRDYEQYF.

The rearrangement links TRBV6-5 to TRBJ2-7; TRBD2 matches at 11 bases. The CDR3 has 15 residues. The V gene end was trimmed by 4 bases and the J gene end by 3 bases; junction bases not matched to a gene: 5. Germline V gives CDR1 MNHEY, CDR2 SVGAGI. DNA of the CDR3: TGTGCCAGCAGTTCCACCGGGACTAGCGGCTACGAGCAGTACTTC. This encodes CASSSTGTSGYEQYF.

The CDR3: CASSFAGPYNEQFF. CDR3 in DNA: TGTGCCAGCAGCTTTGCGGGACCTTACAATGAGCAGTTCTTC. The chain joins TRBV7-3 to TRBJ2-1, with a weak D call TRBD2 (6 bases). This CDR3 has 14 residues. V lost 3 bases to trimming and J lost 4 bases, with 10 bases between them. Germline CDR1 SGHTA, CDR2 FQGTGA. Full variable domain (missing parts from reference TRBV7-3 and TRBJ2-1): GAGVSQTPSNKVTEKGKYVELRCDPISGHTALYWYRQSLGQGPEFLIYFQGTGAADDSGLPNDRFFAVRPEGSVSTLKIQRTERGDSAVYLCASSFAGPYNEQFFGPGTRLTVL.

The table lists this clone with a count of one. The CDR3 DNA reads as TGTGCCAGCTCACCTTCGTCCCTGAACACCGGGGAGCTGTTTTTT. It encodes CASSPSSLNTGELFF. The chain employs TRBV18 and TRBJ2-2; no clear D gene. V was trimmed by 3 bases and J by 1 base, leaving 9 bases between them. The CDR3 runs to 15 residues. Germline V gene lookup returns CDR1 KGHSH and CDR2 LQKENI. Full variable domain (remainder filled in from reference TRBV18 and TRBJ2-2): NAGVMQNPRHLVRRRGQEARLRCSPMKGHSHVYWYRQLPEEGLKFMVYLQKENIIDESGMPKERFSAEFPKEGPSILRIQQVVRGDSAAYFCASSPSSLNTGELFFGEGSRLTVL.

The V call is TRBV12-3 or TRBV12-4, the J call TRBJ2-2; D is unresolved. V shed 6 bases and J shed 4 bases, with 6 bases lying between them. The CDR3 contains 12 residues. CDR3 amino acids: CASSRFTGELFF. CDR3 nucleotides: TGTGCCAGCAGCCGCTTCACCGGGGAGCTGTTTTTT.

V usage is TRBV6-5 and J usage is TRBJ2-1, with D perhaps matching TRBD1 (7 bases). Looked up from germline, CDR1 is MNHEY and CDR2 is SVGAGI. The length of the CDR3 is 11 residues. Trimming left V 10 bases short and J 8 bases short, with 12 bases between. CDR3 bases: TGTGCCATGGAGGGGGCCGATGAGCAGTTCTTC. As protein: CAMEGADEQFF.